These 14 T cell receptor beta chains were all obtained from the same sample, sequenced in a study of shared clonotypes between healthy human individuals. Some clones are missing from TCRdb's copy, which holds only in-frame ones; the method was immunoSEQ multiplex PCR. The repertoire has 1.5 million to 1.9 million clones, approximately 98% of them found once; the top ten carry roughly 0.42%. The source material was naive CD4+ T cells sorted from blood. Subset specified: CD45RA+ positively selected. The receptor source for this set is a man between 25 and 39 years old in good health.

CDR3 region: CASSLGGIGGVERETQYF. CDR3 DNA: TGTGCCAGCAGCTTGGGAGGTATTGGCGGAGTAGAAAGGGAGACCCAGTACTTC. The chain combines TRBV5-4 with TRBJ2-5; D unclear. CDR1 and CDR2 from the germline V gene are SGHNT and YYREEE (reference sequence). V was trimmed by 0 bases and J by 5 bases, leaving 23 bases between them. This CDR3 has 18 amino acids.

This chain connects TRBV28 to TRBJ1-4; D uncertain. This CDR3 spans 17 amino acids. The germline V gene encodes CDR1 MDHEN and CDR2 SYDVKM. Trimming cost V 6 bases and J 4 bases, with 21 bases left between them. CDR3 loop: CASSRGPRYGRNEKLFF. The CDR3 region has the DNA TGTGCCAGCAGCCGAGGGCCGCGTTACGGGCGTAATGAAAAACTGTTTTTT.

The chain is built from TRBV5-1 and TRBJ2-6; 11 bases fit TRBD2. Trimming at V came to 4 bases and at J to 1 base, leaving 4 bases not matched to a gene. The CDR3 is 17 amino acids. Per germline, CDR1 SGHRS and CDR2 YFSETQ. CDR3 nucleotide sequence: TGCGCCAGCAGCCGACTAGCGGGGATATCTGGGGCCAACGTCCTGACTTTC. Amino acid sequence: CASSRLAGISGANVLTF.

The CDR3, as DNA: TGTGCCAGCAGCTTAGTCTTGGGTGGAGAGACCCAGTACTTC. The encoded protein is CASSLVLGGETQYF. The V and J genes are TRBV7-6 and TRBJ2-5; D unresolved. The CDR3 extends over 14 amino acids. Germline-derived CDR1 and CDR2 are SGHVS and FNYEAQ. Trimming took off 1 base at V and 4 bases at J, with 10 bases between the two ends.

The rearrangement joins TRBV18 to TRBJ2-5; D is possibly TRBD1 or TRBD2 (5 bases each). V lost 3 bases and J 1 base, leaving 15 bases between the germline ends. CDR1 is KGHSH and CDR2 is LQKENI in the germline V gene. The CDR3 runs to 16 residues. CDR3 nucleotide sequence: TGTGCCAGCTCACCTCCTCCCGGGGCCCCCCAAGAGACCCAGTACTTC. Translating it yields CASSPPPGAPQETQYF.

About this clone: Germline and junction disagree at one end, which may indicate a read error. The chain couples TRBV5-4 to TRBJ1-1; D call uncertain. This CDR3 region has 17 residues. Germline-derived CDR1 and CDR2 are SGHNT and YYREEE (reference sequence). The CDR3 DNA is TGTGCCAGCAGCTTCCCTCGCTTCGGTTCAGCCCCCATTAGGGCTCTCTTT. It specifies CASSFPRFGSAPIRALF.

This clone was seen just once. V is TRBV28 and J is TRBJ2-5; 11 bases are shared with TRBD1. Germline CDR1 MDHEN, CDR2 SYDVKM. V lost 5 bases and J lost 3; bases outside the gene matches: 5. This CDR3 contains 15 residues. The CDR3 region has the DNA TGTGCCAGCAGTCCACCGGGACAGGGGGAAGAGACCCAGTACTTC. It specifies CASSPPGQGEETQYF.

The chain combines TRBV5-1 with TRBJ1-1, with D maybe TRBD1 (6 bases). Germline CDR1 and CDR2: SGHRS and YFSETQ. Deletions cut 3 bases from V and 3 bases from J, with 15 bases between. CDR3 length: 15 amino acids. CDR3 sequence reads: CASSSEGHSDTEAFF. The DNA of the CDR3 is TGCGCCAGCAGCTCCGAGGGACATTCCGACACTGAAGCTTTCTTT.

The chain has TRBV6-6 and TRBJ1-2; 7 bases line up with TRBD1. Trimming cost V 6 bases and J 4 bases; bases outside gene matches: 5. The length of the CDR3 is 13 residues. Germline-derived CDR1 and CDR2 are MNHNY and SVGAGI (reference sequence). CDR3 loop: CASSLQGTYGYTF. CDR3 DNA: TGTGCCAGCAGCCTACAGGGGACCTATGGCTACACCTTC.

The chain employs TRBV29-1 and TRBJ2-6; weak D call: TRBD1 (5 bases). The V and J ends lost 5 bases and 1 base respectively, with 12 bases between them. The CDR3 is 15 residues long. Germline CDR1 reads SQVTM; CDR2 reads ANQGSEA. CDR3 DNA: TGCAGCGTTTTAGGGGCAGGTTCTGGGGCCAACGTCCTGACTTTC. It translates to CSVLGAGSGANVLTF.

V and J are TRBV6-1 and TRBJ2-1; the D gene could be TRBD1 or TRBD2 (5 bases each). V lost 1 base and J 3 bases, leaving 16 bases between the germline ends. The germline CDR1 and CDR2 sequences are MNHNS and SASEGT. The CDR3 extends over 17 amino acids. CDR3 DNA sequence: TGTGCCAGCAGTGAAGACAAGGTAGGGGCGGGCTACAATGAGCAGTTCTTC. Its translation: CASSEDKVGAGYNEQFF.

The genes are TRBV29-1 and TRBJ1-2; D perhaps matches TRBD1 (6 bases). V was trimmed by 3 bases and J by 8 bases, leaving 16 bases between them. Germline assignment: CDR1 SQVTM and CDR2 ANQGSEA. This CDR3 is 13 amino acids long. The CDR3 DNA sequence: TGCAGCGTTGACCCGGGGGGGGCAGACGGCTACACCTTC. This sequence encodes CSVDPGGADGYTF.

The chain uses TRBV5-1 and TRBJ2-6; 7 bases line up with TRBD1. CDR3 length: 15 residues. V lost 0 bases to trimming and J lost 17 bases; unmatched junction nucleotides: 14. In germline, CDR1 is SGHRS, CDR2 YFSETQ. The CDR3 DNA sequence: TGCGCCAGCAGCTTGGCTCCGGGACAGAACCTCCCCGTGACTTTC. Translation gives CASSLAPGQNLPVTF.

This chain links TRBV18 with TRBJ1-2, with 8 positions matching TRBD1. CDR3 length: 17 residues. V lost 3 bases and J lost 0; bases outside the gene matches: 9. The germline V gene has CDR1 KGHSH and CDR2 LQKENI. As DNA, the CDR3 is TGTGCCAGCTCACCTTTGGACAGGGCGATGACTAACTATGGCTACACCTTC. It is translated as CASSPLDRAMTNYGYTF.